This paragraph covers one T cell receptor (beta chain) sequence. V shed 9 bases, J shed 1 base, and the junction held 5 bases outside the gene matches. Germline loops: CDR1 WSHSY, CDR2 SAAADI. This CDR3 contains 14 residues. PCR amplification relied on 60 Vbeta primers (plus 13 Jbeta primers). Generated by immunoSEQ multiplex PCR, the TCRdb table keeps only in-frame clones and is missing some. In the table there are some 150,000 clones, 77% of which are singletons. This sample is part of a study of cytomegalovirus exposure and HLA in healthy donors. The source is a male donor in good health and CMV-seronegative. The chain carries TRBV10-2 and TRBJ2-2; 7 bases match TRBD1. Sequencing input: PBMCs. DNA for the CDR3: TGCGCCAGACGAGGACAGGAGAACACCGGGGAGCTGTTTTTT. Protein sequence: CARRGQENTGELFF.